The 17 T cell receptor beta chains below were found in one sample sequenced in a study of cytomegalovirus exposure and HLA in healthy donors. PCR involved 60 Vbeta and 13 Jbeta primers. Sequenced by immunoSEQ multiplex PCR; TCRdb stores in-frame clones only, minus some. Of roughly 140,000 clones in the sample, roughly 70% are singletons; the top ten hold roughly 4.7%. Sequences were obtained from PBMCs. The receptors were gathered from a man aged 55 to 70 in good health and CMV-seronegative.

V usage is TRBV28 and J usage is TRBJ1-2; 9 bases are a match to TRBD1. The CDR3 runs 14 residues. Germline V gives CDR1 MDHEN, CDR2 SYDVKM. The ends lost 6 bases at V and 10 bases at J; junction bases unmatched: 12. Written as DNA, the CDR3 is TGTGCCAGCAGCTCACCGGGACAGGGACTATACTACACCTTC. This gives the protein CASSSPGQGLYYTF.

The gene calls are TRBV2 and TRBJ2-1, with unresolved D. Looked up from germline, CDR1 is SNHLY and CDR2 is FYNNEI. Trimming stripped 3 bases from V and 5 bases from J, with 8 bases between. CDR3 length: 13 residues. Written as DNA, the CDR3 is TGTGCCAGCAGTGAGGCCGACAACAATGAGCAGTTCTTC. Translation: CASSEADNNEQFF.

The chain carries TRBV28 and TRBJ1-1, with D perhaps TRBD1 (6 bases). Germline loops: CDR1 MDHEN, CDR2 SYDVKM. V lost 7 bases to trimming and J lost 3 bases, with 15 bases between them. The CDR3 has 14 residues. CDR3 sequence reads: CASILQGIYTEAFF. The CDR3 DNA reads as TGTGCCAGCATCCTGCAGGGGATCTACACTGAAGCTTTCTTT.

In DNA, the CDR3 is TGTGCCACCAGCAGAGTAGAACCGCGAGAGGCTTTCTTT. Translating gives CATSRVEPREAFF. The V call is TRBV15, the J call TRBJ1-1; D unclear. The CDR3 is 13 amino acids. The V and J ends lost 1 base and 11 bases respectively, with 14 bases between them. CDR1 and CDR2 (germline): LNHNV, YYDKDF (reference sequence).

The chain's CDR3 is CASSLRQAFEQYF. The CDR3 DNA reads TGTGCCAGCAGCTTGAGGCAGGCCTTTGAGCAGTACTTC. V usage is TRBV5-8 and J usage is TRBJ2-7; D remains unclear. V dropped 1 base and J dropped 7 bases, with 12 bases sitting between them. The CDR3 length is 13 residues. Germline assignment: CDR1 SGHTS and CDR2 YDEGEE.

This clone was detected only a few times. CDR3 nucleotide sequence: TGTGCCAGCAGTTTAAGTAGCGGGAGCTTGGGCTACGAGCAGTACTTC. Its protein is CASSLSSGSLGYEQYF. The V and J genes are TRBV27 and TRBJ2-7; 9 bases align to TRBD2. The trim removed 2 bases at V and 3 bases at J, leaving 8 bases unmatched. The V gene's germline CDR1 is MNHEY and CDR2 SMNVEV (reference sequence). This CDR3 spans 16 amino acids.

The chain employs TRBV19 and TRBJ1-4, with D unclear. CDR3 length: 14 amino acids. V lost 7 bases and J lost 3, with 12 bases in between. Germline CDR1 and CDR2: LNHDA and SQIVND (reference sequence). CDR3 in DNA: TGTGCCAGTACCGTCGGTTTGGCTAATGAAAAACTGTTTTTT. It encodes CASTVGLANEKLFF.

The genes are TRBV18 and TRBJ2-3, with 8 positions matching TRBD2. CDR1 and CDR2 from the germline V gene are KGHSH and LQKENI. This CDR3 contains 17 residues. V shed 3 bases, J shed 0 bases, and the junction held 8 bases outside the gene matches. Here the CDR3 reads CASSPSGSFGSTDTQYF. The CDR3, as DNA: TGTGCCAGCTCACCGAGCGGGAGTTTCGGGAGCACAGATACGCAGTATTTT. Drawing the rest from reference TRBV18 and TRBJ2-3, the complete variable domain is NAGVMQNPRHLVRRRGQEARLRCSPMKGHSHVYWYRQLPEEGLKFMVYLQKENIIDESGMPKERFSAEFPKEGPSILRIQQVVRGDSAAYFCASSPSGSFGSTDTQYFGPGTRLTVL.

The chain has TRBV15 and TRBJ1-2; D is perhaps TRBD1 (6 bases). Trimming removed 1 base from V and 2 bases from J, with 14 bases in between. In germline, CDR1 is LNHNV, CDR2 YYDKDF (reference sequence). The CDR3 totals 16 residues. For the CDR3, the DNA is TGTGCCACCAGCAGAGGGCGGGGGGCGGCGAACTATGGCTACACCTTC. Residues: CATSRGRGAANYGYTF.

The chain couples TRBV28 to TRBJ1-1; D is undetermined. The CDR3 length is 15 residues. The germline V gene has CDR1 MDHEN and CDR2 SYDVKM. Trimming stripped 3 bases from V and 2 bases from J, with 13 bases between. The CDR3 DNA sequence: TGTGCCAGCAGTTTGAATCCGGCGACTAACACTGAAGCTTTCTTT. It specifies CASSLNPATNTEAFF. Full variable domain (outside the CDR3, taken from reference TRBV28 and TRBJ1-1): DVKVTQSSRYLVKRTGEKVFLECVQDMDHENMFWYRQDPGLGLRLIYFSYDVKMKEKGDIPEGYSVSREKKERFSLILESASTNQTSMYLCASSLNPATNTEAFFGQGTRLTVV.

The J gene is TRBJ2-5, the V gene TRBV28, with 7 bases aligning to TRBD2. The CDR3 length is 14 residues. CDR1 and CDR2 from the germline V gene are MDHEN and SYDVKM. Trimming took 5 bases from V and 6 from J; bases not matched to a gene: 9. The CDR3 reads CASSPSGALKTQYF. CDR3 nucleotides: TGTGCCAGCAGTCCTAGCGGAGCCCTCAAGACCCAGTACTTC.

The rearrangement joins TRBV6-6 to TRBJ2-3; D is perhaps TRBD2 (5 bases). V lost 6 bases to trimming and J lost 2 bases, with 15 bases between them. The germline V gene has CDR1 MNHNY and CDR2 SVGAGI (reference sequence). CDR3 length equals 15 residues. The CDR3 nucleotides are TGTGCCAGCAGCAGTGGACTCCCCCTCACAGATACGCAGTATTTT. Translation gives CASSSGLPLTDTQYF.

The count of this clone is one. This chain connects TRBV29-1 to TRBJ2-7; tentative D call: TRBD1 (8 bases). V was trimmed by 6 bases and J by 6 bases, leaving 18 bases between them. CDR1 and CDR2 (germline): SQVTM, ANQGSEA. This CDR3 comprises 13 residues. In DNA form, the CDR3 reads TGCAGCGTGTTACAGGGGGGGGGAGGCGAGCAGTACTTC. The encoded protein is CSVLQGGGGEQYF.

Here the CDR3 reads CAWSPSASNTGELFF. The CDR3, as DNA: TGTGCCTGGAGCCCCTCAGCGTCGAACACCGGGGAGCTGTTTTTT. V and J are TRBV30 and TRBJ2-2, with unresolved D. Per germline, CDR1 GTSNPN and CDR2 SVGIG (reference sequence). The germline V and J ends were trimmed by 3 bases and 0 bases, with 11 bases remaining between them. The CDR3 is made up of 15 amino acids.

The J gene is TRBJ2-1, the V gene TRBV5-1, with 7 bases fitting TRBD1. Germline loops: CDR1 SGHRS, CDR2 YFSETQ. CDR3 length: 13 amino acids. With 9 bases clipped from V and 4 bases from J, the junction kept 7 bases outside the gene matches. Here the CDR3 reads CATTDRMYNEQFF. DNA for the CDR3: TGCGCCACCACGGACAGGATGTACAATGAGCAGTTCTTC.

The chain has TRBV4-1 and TRBJ2-1; 7 bases agree with TRBD2. Germline CDR1 MGHRA, CDR2 YSYEKL. The CDR3 is 18 residues long. Germline trimming cut 0 bases from V and 8 bases from J; bases unmatched to any gene: 16. The CDR3 coding sequence is TGCGCCAGCAGCCAAGATCGTTTGCGGACTAGTTATCACGATGAGCAGTTCTTC. Protein: CASSQDRLRTSYHDEQFF.

This clone was seen once. The chain couples TRBV7-9 to TRBJ2-7; possibly TRBD1 for D (7 bases). CDR3 length: 15 residues. V was pared by 4 bases and J by 3 bases, with 16 bases between. Germline V lookup: CDR1 SEHNR, CDR2 FQNEAQ (reference sequence). The CDR3 loop is CASSYTRDSGYEQYF. DNA for the CDR3: TGTGCCAGCAGCTACACGCGGGACAGCGGCTACGAGCAGTACTTC.